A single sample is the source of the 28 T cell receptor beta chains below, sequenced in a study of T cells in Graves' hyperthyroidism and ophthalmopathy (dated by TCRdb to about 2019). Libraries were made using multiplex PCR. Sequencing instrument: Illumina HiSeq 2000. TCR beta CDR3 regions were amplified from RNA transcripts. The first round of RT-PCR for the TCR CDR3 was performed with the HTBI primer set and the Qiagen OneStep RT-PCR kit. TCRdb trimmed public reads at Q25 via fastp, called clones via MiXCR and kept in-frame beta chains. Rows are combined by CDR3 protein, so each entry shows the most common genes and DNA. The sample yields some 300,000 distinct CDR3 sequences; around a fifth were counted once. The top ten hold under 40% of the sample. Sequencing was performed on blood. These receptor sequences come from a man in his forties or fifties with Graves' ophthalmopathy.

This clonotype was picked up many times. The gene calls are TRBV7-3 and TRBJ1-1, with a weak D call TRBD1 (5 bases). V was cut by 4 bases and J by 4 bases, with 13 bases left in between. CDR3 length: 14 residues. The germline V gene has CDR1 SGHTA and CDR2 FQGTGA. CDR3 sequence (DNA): TGTGCCAGCAGCTCCCACAATCAGGGCACTGAAGCTTTCTTT. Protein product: CASSSHNQGTEAFF.

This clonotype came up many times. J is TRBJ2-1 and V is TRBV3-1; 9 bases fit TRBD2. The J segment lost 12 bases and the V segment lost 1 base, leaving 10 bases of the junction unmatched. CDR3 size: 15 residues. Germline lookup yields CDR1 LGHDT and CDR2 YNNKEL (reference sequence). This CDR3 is CASSQAKGGRAWQFF. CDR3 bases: TGTGCCAGCAGCCAAGCTAAGGGCGGGAGGGCCTGGCAGTTCTTC.

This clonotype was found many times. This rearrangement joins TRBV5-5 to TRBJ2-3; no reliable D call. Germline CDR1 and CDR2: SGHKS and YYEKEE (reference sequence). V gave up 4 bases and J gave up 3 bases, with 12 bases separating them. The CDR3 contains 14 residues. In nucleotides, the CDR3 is TGTGCCAGCAGCCACCCTCTAGTTACAGATACGCAGTATTTT. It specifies CASSHPLVTDTQYF. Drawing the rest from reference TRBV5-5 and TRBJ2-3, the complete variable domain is DAGVTQSPTHLIKTRGQQVTLRCSPISGHKSVSWYQQVLGQGPQFIFQYYEKEERGRGNFPDRFSARQFPNYSSELNVNALLLGDSALYLCASSHPLVTDTQYFGPGTRLTVL.

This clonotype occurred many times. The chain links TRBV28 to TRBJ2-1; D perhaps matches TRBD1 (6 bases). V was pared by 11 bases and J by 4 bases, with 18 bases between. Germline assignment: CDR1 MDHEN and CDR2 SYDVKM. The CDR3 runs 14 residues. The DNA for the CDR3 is TGTGCCCTAGGCGGACAGACTACATACAATGAGCAGTTCTTC. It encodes CALGGQTTYNEQFF.

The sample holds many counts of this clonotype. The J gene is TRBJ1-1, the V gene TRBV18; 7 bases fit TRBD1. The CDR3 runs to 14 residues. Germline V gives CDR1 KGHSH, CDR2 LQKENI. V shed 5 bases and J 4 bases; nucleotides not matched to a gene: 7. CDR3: CASSAQGSSTEAFF. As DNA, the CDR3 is TGTGCCAGCTCAGCACAGGGGAGTTCCACTGAAGCTTTCTTT. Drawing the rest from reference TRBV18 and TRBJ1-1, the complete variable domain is NAGVMQNPRHLVRRRGQEARLRCSPMKGHSHVYWYRQLPEEGLKFMVYLQKENIIDESGMPKERFSAEFPKEGPSILRIQQVVRGDSAAYFCASSAQGSSTEAFFGQGTRLTVV.

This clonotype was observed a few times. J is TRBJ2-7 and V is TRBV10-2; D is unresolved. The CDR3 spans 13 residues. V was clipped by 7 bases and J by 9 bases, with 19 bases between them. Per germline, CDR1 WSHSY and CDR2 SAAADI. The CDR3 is CASTQALLIGQYF. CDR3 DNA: TGCGCCAGCACGCAGGCCTTACTAATCGGGCAGTACTTC.

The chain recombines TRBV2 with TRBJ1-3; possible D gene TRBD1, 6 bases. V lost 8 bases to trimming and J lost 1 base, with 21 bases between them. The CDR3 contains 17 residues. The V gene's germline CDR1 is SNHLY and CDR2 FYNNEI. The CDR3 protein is CASLGYGTKSSGNTIYF. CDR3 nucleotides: TGTGCCAGCTTAGGCTACGGGACAAAGAGTTCTGGAAACACCATATATTTT. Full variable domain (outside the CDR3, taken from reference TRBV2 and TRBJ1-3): EPEVTQTPSHQVTQMGQEVILRCVPISNHLYFYWYRQILGQKVEFLVSFYNNEISEKSEIFDDQFSVERPDGSNFTLKIRSTKLEDSAMYFCASLGYGTKSSGNTIYFGEGSWLTVV.

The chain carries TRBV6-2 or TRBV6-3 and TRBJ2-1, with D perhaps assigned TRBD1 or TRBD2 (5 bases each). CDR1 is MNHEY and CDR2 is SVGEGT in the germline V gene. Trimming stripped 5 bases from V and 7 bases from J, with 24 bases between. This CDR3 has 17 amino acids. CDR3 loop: CASSPLIRDPRLNEQFF. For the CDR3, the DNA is TGTGCCAGCAGTCCCCTGATCCGGGACCCGCGATTGAATGAGCAGTTCTTC.

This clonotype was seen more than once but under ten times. The CDR3 nucleotides read TGTGCCACCAGTGGGGCGTCGAACACTGAAGCTTTCTTT. Protein: CATSGASNTEAFF. The chain has TRBV24-1 and TRBJ1-1; no clear D. Germline V gives CDR1 KGHDR, CDR2 SFDVKD. Trimming pared 5 bases from V and 1 base from J, leaving 7 bases between. The CDR3 sequence is 13 residues long.

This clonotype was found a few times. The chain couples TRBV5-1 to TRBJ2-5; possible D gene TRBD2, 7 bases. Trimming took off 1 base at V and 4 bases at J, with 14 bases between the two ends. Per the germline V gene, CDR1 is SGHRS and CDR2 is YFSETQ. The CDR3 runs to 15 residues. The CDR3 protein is CASSLLARGGETQYF. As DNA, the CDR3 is TGCGCCAGCAGCTTGCTCGCGAGGGGGGGAGAGACCCAGTACTTC.

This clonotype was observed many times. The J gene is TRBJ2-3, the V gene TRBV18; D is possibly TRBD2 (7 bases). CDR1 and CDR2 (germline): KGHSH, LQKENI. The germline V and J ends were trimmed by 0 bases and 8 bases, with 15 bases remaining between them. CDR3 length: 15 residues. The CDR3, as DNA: TGTGCCAGCTCACCACCGGCGGGGGCCGCGGGTACGCAGTATTTT. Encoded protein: CASSPPAGAAGTQYF.

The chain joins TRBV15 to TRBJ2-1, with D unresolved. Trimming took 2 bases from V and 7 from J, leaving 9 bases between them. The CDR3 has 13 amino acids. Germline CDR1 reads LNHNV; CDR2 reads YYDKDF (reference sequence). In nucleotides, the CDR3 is TGTGCCACCAGCAGACAACAAGGAAATGAGCAGTTCTTC. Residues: CATSRQQGNEQFF.

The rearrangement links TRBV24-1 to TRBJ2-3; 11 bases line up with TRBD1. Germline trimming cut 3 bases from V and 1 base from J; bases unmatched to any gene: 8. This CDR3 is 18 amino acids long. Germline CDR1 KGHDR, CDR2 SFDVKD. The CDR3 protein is CATSDPRTGGLGTDTQYF. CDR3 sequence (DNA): TGTGCCACCAGTGATCCCCGGACAGGGGGCCTGGGCACAGATACGCAGTATTTT.

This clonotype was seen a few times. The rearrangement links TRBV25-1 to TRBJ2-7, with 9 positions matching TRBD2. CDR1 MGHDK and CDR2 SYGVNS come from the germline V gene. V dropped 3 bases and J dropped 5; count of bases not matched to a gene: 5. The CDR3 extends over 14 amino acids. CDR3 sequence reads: CASSDSGRKNEQYF. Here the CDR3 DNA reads TGTGCCAGCAGTGACAGCGGGAGGAAGAACGAGCAGTACTTC.

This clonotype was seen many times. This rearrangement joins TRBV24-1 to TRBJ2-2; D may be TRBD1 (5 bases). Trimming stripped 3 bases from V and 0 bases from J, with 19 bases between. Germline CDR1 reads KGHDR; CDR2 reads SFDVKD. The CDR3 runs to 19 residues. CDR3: CATSDPRSWQGSNTGELFF. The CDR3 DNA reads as TGTGCCACCAGTGATCCTAGATCTTGGCAGGGTTCGAACACCGGGGAGCTGTTTTTT.

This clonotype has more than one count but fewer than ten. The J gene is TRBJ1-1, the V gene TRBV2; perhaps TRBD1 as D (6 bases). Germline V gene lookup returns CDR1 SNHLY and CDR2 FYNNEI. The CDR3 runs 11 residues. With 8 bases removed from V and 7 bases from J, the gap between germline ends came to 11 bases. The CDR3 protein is CASGGRLEAFF. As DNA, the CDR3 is TGTGCCAGCGGGGGCAGGCTTGAAGCTTTCTTT.

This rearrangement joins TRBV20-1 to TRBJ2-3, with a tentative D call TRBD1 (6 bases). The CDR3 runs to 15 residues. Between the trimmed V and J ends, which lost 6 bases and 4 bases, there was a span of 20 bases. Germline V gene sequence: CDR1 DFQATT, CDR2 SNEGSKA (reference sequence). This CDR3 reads CSAHRTGLQADTQYF. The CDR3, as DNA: TGCAGTGCCCACCGAACAGGGTTGCAGGCAGATACGCAGTATTTT.

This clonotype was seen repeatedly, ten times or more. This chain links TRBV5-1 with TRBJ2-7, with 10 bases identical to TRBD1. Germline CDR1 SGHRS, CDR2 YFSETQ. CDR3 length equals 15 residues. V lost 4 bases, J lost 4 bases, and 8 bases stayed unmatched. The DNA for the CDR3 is TGCGCCAGCAGCGGATCCGGGACAGGGGTTTACGAGCAGTACTTC. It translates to CASSGSGTGVYEQYF.

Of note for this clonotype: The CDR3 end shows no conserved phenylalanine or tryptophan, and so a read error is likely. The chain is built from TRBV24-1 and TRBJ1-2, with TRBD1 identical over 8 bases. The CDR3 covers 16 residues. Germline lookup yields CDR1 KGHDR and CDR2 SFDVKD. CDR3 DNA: TGTGCCAGCAGTCCCCACCCTCGACAGGGGTGGTATGGCTACACCTCC. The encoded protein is CASSPHPRQGWYGYTS.

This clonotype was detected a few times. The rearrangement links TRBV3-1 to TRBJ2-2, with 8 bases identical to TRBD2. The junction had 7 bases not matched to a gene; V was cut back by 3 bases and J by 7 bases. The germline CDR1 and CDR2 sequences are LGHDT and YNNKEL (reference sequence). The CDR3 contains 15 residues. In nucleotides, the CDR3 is TGTGCCAGCAGCCACGGCGGACTAGCCGGCGGGGAGCTGTTTTTT. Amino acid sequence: CASSHGGLAGGELFF.

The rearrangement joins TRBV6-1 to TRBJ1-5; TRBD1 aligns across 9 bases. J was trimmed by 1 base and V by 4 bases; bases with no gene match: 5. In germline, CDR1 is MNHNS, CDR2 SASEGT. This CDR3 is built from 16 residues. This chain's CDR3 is CASSAGTGISNQPQHF. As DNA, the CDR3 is TGTGCCAGCAGTGCCGGGACAGGGATAAGCAATCAGCCCCAGCATTTT.

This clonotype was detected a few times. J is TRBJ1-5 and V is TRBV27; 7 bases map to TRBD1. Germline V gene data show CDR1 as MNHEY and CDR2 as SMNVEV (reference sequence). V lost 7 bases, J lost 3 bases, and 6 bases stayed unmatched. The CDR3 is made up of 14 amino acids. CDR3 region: CASKPGQNNQPQHF. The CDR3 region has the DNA TGTGCCAGCAAACCGGGACAGAACAATCAGCCCCAGCATTTT.

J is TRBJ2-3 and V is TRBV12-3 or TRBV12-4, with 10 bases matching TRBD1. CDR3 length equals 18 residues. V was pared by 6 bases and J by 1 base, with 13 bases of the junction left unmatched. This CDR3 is CASRWVIGTGDGTDTQYF. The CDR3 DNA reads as TGTGCCAGCAGATGGGTGATAGGGACAGGGGATGGCACAGATACGCAGTATTTT.

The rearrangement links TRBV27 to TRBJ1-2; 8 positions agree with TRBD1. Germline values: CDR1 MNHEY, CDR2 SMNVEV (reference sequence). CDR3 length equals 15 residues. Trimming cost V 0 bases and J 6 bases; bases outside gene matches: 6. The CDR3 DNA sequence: TGTGCCAGCAGTTTATCAAGGCAGGGGGCGGATGGCTACACCTTC. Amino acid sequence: CASSLSRQGADGYTF.

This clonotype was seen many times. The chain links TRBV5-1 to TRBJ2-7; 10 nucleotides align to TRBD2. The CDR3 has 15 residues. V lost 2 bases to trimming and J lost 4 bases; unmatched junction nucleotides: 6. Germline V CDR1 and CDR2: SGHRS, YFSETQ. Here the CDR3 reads CASSFLPSGGYEQYF. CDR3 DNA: TGCGCCAGCAGCTTTTTACCTAGCGGGGGTTACGAGCAGTACTTC.

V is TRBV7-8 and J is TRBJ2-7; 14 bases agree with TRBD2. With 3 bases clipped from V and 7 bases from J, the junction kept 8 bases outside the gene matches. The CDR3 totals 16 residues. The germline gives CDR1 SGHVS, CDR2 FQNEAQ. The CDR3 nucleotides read TGTGCCAGCAGCTTTCGACTAGCGGGAGGGCCGTCAGAGCAGTACTTC. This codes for CASSFRLAGGPSEQYF.

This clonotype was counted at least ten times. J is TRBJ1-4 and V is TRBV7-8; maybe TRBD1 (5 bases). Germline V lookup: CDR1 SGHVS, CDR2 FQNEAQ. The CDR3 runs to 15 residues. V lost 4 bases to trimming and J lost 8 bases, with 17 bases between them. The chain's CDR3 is CASSSSRGGGEKLFF. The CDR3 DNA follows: TGTGCCAGCAGCTCCTCGCGGGGTGGGGGGGAAAAACTGTTTTTT.

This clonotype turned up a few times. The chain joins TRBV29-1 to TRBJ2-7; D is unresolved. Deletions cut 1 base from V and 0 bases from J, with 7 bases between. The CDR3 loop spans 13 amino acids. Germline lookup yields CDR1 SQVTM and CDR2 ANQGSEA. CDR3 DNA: TGCAGCGTTGAAGTGGGGAACTCCTACGAGCAGTACTTC. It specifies CSVEVGNSYEQYF.